This entry lists 12 T cell receptor beta chains sequenced from one sample in a study of OX40 agonist ivuxolimab in advanced cancers. This table comes from immunoSEQ multiplex PCR, and its TCRdb copy is limited to in-frame clones, with some not included. The table has around 95,000 clones, approximately 90% seen once. The specimen comprised CD4+ or CD8+ T cells sorted from blood, sampled in a trial of the OX40 agonist ivuxolimab. The receptors stem from an adult with an advanced solid tumor such as melanoma, head and neck, liver or kidney cancer.

J is TRBJ2-3 and V is TRBV7-2; unclear D gene. Trimming removed 5 bases from V and 4 bases from J, with 10 bases in between. Germline V gene data show CDR1 as SGHTA and CDR2 as FQGNSA. This CDR3 is built from 13 residues. Here the CDR3 reads CASSPLGSDTQYF. In DNA, the CDR3 is TGTGCCAGCAGCCCGTTGGGGTCAGATACGCAGTATTTT. Looking up the rest from reference TRBV7-2 and TRBJ2-3 gives the full variable domain: GAGVSQSPSNKVTEKGKDVELRCDPISGHTALYWYRQSLGQGLEFLIYFQGNSAPDKSGLPSDRFSAERTGGSVSTLTIQRTQQEDSAVYLCASSPLGSDTQYFGPGTRLTVL.

For the CDR3, the DNA is TGTGCCTGGAGGTTGCAGGGTGGAAACACCATATATTTT. Translated: CAWRLQGGNTIYF. The V call is TRBV30, the J call TRBJ1-3; D is possibly TRBD1 (5 bases). Germline lookup yields CDR1 GTSNPN and CDR2 SVGIG (reference sequence). Trimming shortened V by 3 bases and J by 3 bases, and 9 bases separated the two germline ends. The CDR3 extends over 13 amino acids.

The chain has TRBV10-3 and TRBJ1-1; D may be TRBD1 (5 bases). The germline gives CDR1 ENHRY, CDR2 SYGVKD. The CDR3 spans 15 residues. V was pared by 7 bases and J by 0 bases, with 15 bases between. CDR3 DNA: TGTGCCATCACCGAGTCCCAGGGAATGAACACTGAAGCTTTCTTT. It translates to CAITESQGMNTEAFF.

This chain connects TRBV10-3 to TRBJ2-5; the match to TRBD1 covers 8 bases. Germline V gene lookup returns CDR1 ENHRY and CDR2 SYGVKD. The CDR3 has 16 residues. V lost 3 bases to trimming and J lost 1 base; unmatched junction nucleotides: 7. The CDR3 bases are TGTGCCATCAGTGAAGTTACCGGGACAGGCCAAGAGACCCAGTACTTC. It encodes CAISEVTGTGQETQYF.

This chain uses TRBV6-1 with TRBJ1-2, with 8 positions matching TRBD1. This CDR3 has 14 amino acids. The V gene end was trimmed by 7 bases and the J gene end by 5 bases; junction bases not matched to a gene: 9. Germline values: CDR1 MNHNS, CDR2 SASEGT. For the CDR3, the DNA is TGTGCCAGCATCCAGACAGGGGCCGTTTATGGCTACACCTTC. Its translation is CASIQTGAVYGYTF.

As concerns this clone: This sample also contains other DNA sequences that code for the same CDR3. V and J are TRBV5-1 and TRBJ2-7, with a tentative D call TRBD2 (6 bases). The CDR3 runs to 14 residues. In germline, CDR1 is SGHRS, CDR2 YFSETQ. Trimming shortened V by 0 bases and J by 2 bases, and 9 bases separated the two germline ends. Here the CDR3 reads CASSLAPGAYEQYF. For the CDR3, the DNA is TGCGCCAGCAGCTTGGCCCCGGGAGCCTACGAGCAGTACTTC.

The chain is built from TRBV5-1 and TRBJ2-7; the match to TRBD2 covers 11 bases. The V gene's germline CDR1 is SGHRS and CDR2 YFSETQ. The CDR3 extends over 14 amino acids. V lost 3 bases to trimming and J lost 2 bases; unmatched junction nucleotides: 1. The CDR3 DNA follows: TGCGCCAGCAGCTCGACTAGCGGGGCCTACGAGCAGTACTTC. As protein: CASSSTSGAYEQYF.

The rearrangement joins TRBV19 to TRBJ2-7; perhaps TRBD2 as D (6 bases). V was shortened by 5 bases and J by 8 bases, with 13 bases between the two germline ends. This CDR3 spans 12 amino acids. Germline CDR1 reads LNHDA; CDR2 reads SQIVND (reference sequence). For the CDR3, the DNA is TGTGCCAGTAGTTCCCTCGGGAGCCAGCAGTACTTC. Protein product: CASSSLGSQQYF. The whole variable domain, filled in from reference TRBV19 and TRBJ2-7, reads DGGITQSPKYLFRKEGQNVTLSCEQNLNHDAMYWYRQDPGQGLRLIYYSQIVNDFQKGDIAEGYSVSREKKESFPLTVTSAQKNPTAFYLCASSSLGSQQYFGPGTRLTVT.

V usage is TRBV5-4 and J usage is TRBJ1-4; D perhaps matches TRBD1 (5 bases). This CDR3 has 14 residues. V lost 4 bases, J lost 6 bases, and 13 bases lay in between. Germline lookup yields CDR1 SGHNT and CDR2 YYREEE (reference sequence). The CDR3 is CASSLLGVDEKLFF. The DNA for the CDR3 is TGTGCCAGCAGCCTACTGGGGGTGGATGAAAAACTGTTTTTT.

The rearrangement uses TRBV30 and TRBJ1-6, with 8 bases matching TRBD1. CDR1 is GTSNPN, CDR2 SVGIG, per germline (reference sequence). CDR3 length equals 14 residues. The J segment lost 4 bases and the V segment lost 4 bases, leaving 3 bases of the junction unmatched. In DNA, the CDR3 is TGTGCCTGGAAGACAGGGGTTTATAATTCACCCCTCCACTTT. Protein: CAWKTGVYNSPLHF.

This chain connects TRBV6-5 to TRBJ1-6; tentatively, D is TRBD1 (5 bases). Germline V gene sequence: CDR1 MNHEY, CDR2 SVGAGI. The V gene lost 4 bases and the J gene lost 8 bases, with 12 bases spanning the gap. This CDR3 region has 14 residues. The CDR3: CASSLNRKDSPLHF. For the CDR3, the DNA is TGTGCCAGCAGTTTAAACAGGAAGGATTCACCCCTCCACTTT.

The V and J genes are TRBV10-3 and TRBJ2-7, with TRBD2 identical over 11 bases. The CDR3 length is 14 residues. Unmatched junction bases numbered 3, after V lost 6 bases and J lost 2 bases. Looked up from germline, CDR1 is ENHRY and CDR2 is SYGVKD. DNA for the CDR3: TGTGCCATCAGCCCGGGACTAGCGGCCTACGAGCAGTACTTC. Translated: CAISPGLAAYEQYF.